Below are 2 T cell receptor beta chains sequenced from a single sample in a study of T-cell memory formation after mild COVID-19. TCRdb passed the 5' RACE reads through MiXCR, listing each CDR3 protein once. Of fewer than 350,000 distinct CDR3 sequences in the sample, 15% to 20% were seen once. The sample comprised PBMCs or a T cell subset sorted from them (not recorded which). The receptors originated from a man aged 18 to 35 who had mild COVID-19 (a few samples of this study predate the infection). Cell type and time point are not known.

V usage is TRBV6-2 or TRBV6-3 and J usage is TRBJ2-5; D remains ambiguous. Germline V lookup: CDR1 MNHEY, CDR2 SVGEGT. This CDR3 region has 15 residues. With 3 bases removed from V and 2 bases from J, the gap between germline ends came to 13 bases. This CDR3 reads CASSYVGVQQETQYF. In nucleotides, the CDR3 is TGTGCCAGCAGTTATGTAGGTGTACAGCAAGAGACCCAGTACTTC.

V usage is TRBV7-8 and J usage is TRBJ1-5; the D is unclear. This CDR3 is 15 amino acids long. CDR1 is SGHVS and CDR2 is FQNEAQ in the germline V gene. V was pared by 1 base and J by 0 bases, with 7 bases between. CDR3 in amino acids: CASSLVFASNQPQHF. The CDR3 DNA reads TGTGCCAGCAGCTTAGTTTTCGCTAGCAATCAGCCCCAGCATTTT.